Presented here are 9 T cell receptor beta chains from one specimen sequenced in a study of CD8 T cells in Susac syndrome. When the RNA was reverse transcribed, random hexamers were used with an input of about 0.5 to 1 ug. Using its own MiXCR run on the immunoSEQ multiplex PCR reads, TCRdb lists one record per CDR3 protein. Of approximately 49,000 distinct CDR3 sequences in the sample, approximately 95% were seen once. The source material was CD8+ T cells from PBMCs. Receptor source: a human donor with Susac syndrome.

The rearrangement links TRBV25-1 to TRBJ2-7, with 8 bases matching TRBD2. With 6 bases clipped from V and 6 bases from J, the junction kept 4 bases outside the gene matches. Germline V gives CDR1 MGHDK, CDR2 SYGVNS. The CDR3 spans 12 residues. In DNA, the CDR3 is TGTGCCAGCAGCCTGGCGGGGGGCGAGCAGTACTTC. As protein: CASSLAGGEQYF.

The chain uses TRBV7-9 and TRBJ2-4, with a weak D call TRBD1 (6 bases). V lost 4 bases and J lost 7, with 17 bases in between. CDR3 length: 15 amino acids. Germline V gene data show CDR1 as SEHNR and CDR2 as FQNEAQ (reference sequence). CDR3 nucleotide sequence: TGTGCCAGCAGCTCAAACAGGGAAAGGAGTAACATTCAGTACTTC. The encoded protein is CASSSNRERSNIQYF.

V gene TRBV7-2 combines with J gene TRBJ2-7, with 13 bases fitting TRBD2. The V gene end was trimmed by 3 bases and the J gene end by 8 bases; junction bases not matched to a gene: 7. This CDR3 region has 15 residues. Germline V gene sequence: CDR1 SGHTA, CDR2 FQGNSA. This chain's CDR3 is CASSFVTSGGRQQYF. The CDR3 DNA is TGTGCCAGCAGCTTCGTGACTAGCGGGGGGCGTCAGCAGTACTTC.

J is TRBJ1-4 and V is TRBV29-1; a possible D gene is TRBD1 (6 bases). Germline V gene sequence: CDR1 SQVTM, CDR2 ANQGSEA. V was shortened by 5 bases and J by 5 bases, with 12 bases between the two germline ends. The CDR3 is 13 amino acids. The CDR3 DNA is TGCAGCGTTCGGACAGTTCTCAATGAAAAACTGTTTTTT. Encoded protein: CSVRTVLNEKLFF.

The chain has TRBV30 and TRBJ1-4; a possible D gene is TRBD1 (6 bases). The CDR3 is 14 amino acids. Germline V gene sequence: CDR1 GTSNPN, CDR2 SVGIG (reference sequence). The ends were cut back, 2 bases at V and 5 bases at J, with 12 bases in the middle. The CDR3 loop is CAWSPTGMNEKLFF. CDR3 nucleotide sequence: TGTGCCTGGAGTCCTACAGGGATGAATGAAAAACTGTTTTTT.

The chain couples TRBV29-1 to TRBJ2-1, with D possibly TRBD2 on 6 matching bases. V was cut by 5 bases and J by 2 bases, with 16 bases left in between. Germline CDR1 SQVTM, CDR2 ANQGSEA. The CDR3 has 15 amino acids. CDR3 nucleotide sequence: TGCAGCGTTCTTTACCTAGAGCGGGCCTACAATGAGCAGTTCTTC. As protein: CSVLYLERAYNEQFF.

The chain has TRBV29-1 and TRBJ1-2, with 7 bases identical to TRBD1. CDR1 and CDR2 (germline): SQVTM, ANQGSEA. V lost 4 bases, J lost 1 base, and 3 bases stayed unmatched. This CDR3 region has 13 residues. CDR3 DNA sequence: TGCAGCGTTGGACAGGGAAATAACTATGGCTACACCTTC. It encodes CSVGQGNNYGYTF.

This clonotype was seen a handful of times. The chain joins TRBV4-1 to TRBJ1-2, with D possibly matching TRBD1 (6 bases). The germline V and J ends were trimmed by 3 bases and 6 bases, with 14 bases remaining between them. The CDR3 totals 14 residues. Looked up from germline, CDR1 is MGHRA and CDR2 is YSYEKL. CDR3 DNA sequence: TGCGCCAGCAGCCAGAACAGGGAGGTCCATGGCTACACCTTC. Protein sequence: CASSQNREVHGYTF.

The V call is TRBV9, the J call TRBJ2-4; TRBD2 matches 9 bases. CDR3 length: 17 residues. V was pared by 2 bases and J by 9 bases, with 15 bases of the junction left unmatched. Germline lookup yields CDR1 SGDLS and CDR2 YYNGEE. For the CDR3, the DNA is TGTGCCAGCAGCGTCGGGACTAGCCAGGGGGATAGGGGCATTCAGTACTTC. This encodes CASSVGTSQGDRGIQYF.